The present T cell receptor (beta chain) was sequenced within a study of monozygotic twins with inflammatory bowel disease. CDR1 is SGHRS and CDR2 is YFSETQ in the germline V gene. The CDR3 has 16 amino acids. Study-wide points: The inverse Simpson measure of TCRbeta diversity was lower in IBD patients than in healthy co-twins.

TCRdb reanalyzed the 5' RACE reads and collapses them to one entry per CDR3 protein, without DNA. Its table records 40,000 to 45,000 distinct CDR3 sequences. Points on this clonotype: Its antigen is still unknown.

Sequencing used blood. The origin of this receptor is a human donor with ulcerative colitis or Crohn's disease, or a healthy co-twin of an affected twin (not recorded which). The V and J genes are TRBV5-1 and TRBJ2-1. The CDR3 spells CASSPDLVAKNNEQFF.